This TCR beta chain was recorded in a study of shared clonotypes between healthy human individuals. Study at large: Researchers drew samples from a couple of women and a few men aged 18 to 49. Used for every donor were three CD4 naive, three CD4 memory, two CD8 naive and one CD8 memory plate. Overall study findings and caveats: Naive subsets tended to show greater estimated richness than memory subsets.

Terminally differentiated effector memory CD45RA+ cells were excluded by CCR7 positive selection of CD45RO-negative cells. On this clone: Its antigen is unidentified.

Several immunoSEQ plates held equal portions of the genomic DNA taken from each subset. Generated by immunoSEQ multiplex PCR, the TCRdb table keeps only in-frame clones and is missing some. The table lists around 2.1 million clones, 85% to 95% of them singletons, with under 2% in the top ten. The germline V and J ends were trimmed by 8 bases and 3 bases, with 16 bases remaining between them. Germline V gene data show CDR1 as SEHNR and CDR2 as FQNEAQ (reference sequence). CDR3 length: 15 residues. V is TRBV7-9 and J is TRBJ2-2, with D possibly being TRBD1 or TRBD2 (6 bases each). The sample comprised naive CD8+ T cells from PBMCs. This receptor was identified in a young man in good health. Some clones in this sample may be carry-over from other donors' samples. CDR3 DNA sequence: TGTGCCAGCTCCCTTAAGGGGGGTGACACCGGGGAGCTGTTTTTT. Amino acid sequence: CASSLKGGDTGELFF.